One T cell receptor (beta chain) is described in this entry. Its antigen is as yet unknown. The PCR made use of 60 Vbeta and 13 Jbeta primers. Assay: immunoSEQ multiplex PCR; the TCRdb copy retains only in-frame clones and omits some. The sample has about 270,000 clones; roughly two thirds are singletons. Germline V gene sequence: CDR1 MNHEY, CDR2 SMNVEV (reference sequence). Deletions cut 4 bases from V and 4 bases from J, with 19 bases between. The CDR3 covers 16 residues. The data are from a study of cytomegalovirus exposure and HLA in healthy donors. About the research overall: Unique TCRs from HLA-typed donors, roughly 87 million of them, were held in an early data release. Of 300 to 500 genotyped donors, around 80% grouped in the Caucasian-associated ancestry cluster.

Study findings and constraints: Both high specificity and high sensitivity reportedly marked the classifier's diagnosis of cytomegalovirus status.

The specimen sequenced was PBMCs. The chain joins TRBV27 to TRBJ1-2, with D unclear. This TCR derives from a female donor in good health and CMV-seronegative. The chain's CDR3 is CASSSPPDFVGYGYTF. In DNA, the CDR3 is TGTGCCAGCAGTTCACCACCGGACTTTGTGGGCTATGGCTACACCTTC.